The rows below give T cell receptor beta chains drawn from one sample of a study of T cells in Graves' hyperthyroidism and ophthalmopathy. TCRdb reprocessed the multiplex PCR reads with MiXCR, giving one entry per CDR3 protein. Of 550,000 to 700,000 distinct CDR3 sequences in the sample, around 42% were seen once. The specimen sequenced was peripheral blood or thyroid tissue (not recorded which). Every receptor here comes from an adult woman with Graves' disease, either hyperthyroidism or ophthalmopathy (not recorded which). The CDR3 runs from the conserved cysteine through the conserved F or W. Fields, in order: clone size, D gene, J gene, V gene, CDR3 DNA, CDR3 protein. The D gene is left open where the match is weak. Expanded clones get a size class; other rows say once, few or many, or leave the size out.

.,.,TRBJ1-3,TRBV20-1,TGCAGTGCCCAGCGGGGGACCTCCTCTGGAAACACCATATATTTT,CSAQRGTSSGNTIYF
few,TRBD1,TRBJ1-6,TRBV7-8,TGTGCCAGCAGAACAGGGGGCACAGATAATTCACCCCTCCACTTT,CASRTGGTDNSPLHF
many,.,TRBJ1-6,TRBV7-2,TGTGCCAGCAGCTTCTTCACAGGAGCTAATTCACCCCTCCACTTT,CASSFFTGANSPLHF
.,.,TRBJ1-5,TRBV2,TGTGCCAGCAGCCGGGAGGGTCGTTTT,CASSREGRF
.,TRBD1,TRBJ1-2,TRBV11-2,TGTGCCAGAACCCCGGGACAGGGAGAATACTATGGCTACACCTTC,CARTPGQGEYYGYTF
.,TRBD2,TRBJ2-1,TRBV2,TGTGCCAGCAGTGAATGGGGGGGAGAGCAGTTCTTC,CASSEWGGEQFF
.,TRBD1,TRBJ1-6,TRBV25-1,TGTGCCAGCAGTGTGAACAGGGGAGGCTCACCCCTCCACTTT,CASSVNRGGSPLHF
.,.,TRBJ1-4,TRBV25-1,TGTGCCAGCTCCCCGGTTGCAACTAATGAAAAACTGTTTTTT,CASSPVATNEKLFF
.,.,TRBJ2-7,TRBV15,TGTGCCACCAGCGCCCCCGGGTACTTC,CATSAPGYF
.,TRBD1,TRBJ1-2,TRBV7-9,TGTGCCAGCAGCACAACTCGACAGGGAGGCGGCTACACCTTC,CASSTTRQGGGYTF
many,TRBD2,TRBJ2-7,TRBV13,TGTGCCAGCAGCTTCGGCGGGGGGCCCTACGAGCAGTACTTC,CASSFGGGPYEQYF
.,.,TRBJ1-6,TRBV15,TGTGCCACCAGGCCCGGAGAGGGTAGCTCCTATAATTCACCCCTCCACTTT,CATRPGEGSSYNSPLHF
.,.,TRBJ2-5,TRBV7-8,TGTGCCAGCAGCTTAGCGGGAGTCAAGACCCAGTACTTC,CASSLAGVKTQYF
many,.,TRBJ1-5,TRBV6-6,TGTGCCAGCAGTTACGATAGCAATCAGCCCCAGCATTTT,CASSYDSNQPQHF
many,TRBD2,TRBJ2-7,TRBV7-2,TGTGCCAGCAACGACCCAACAACTAGCGGGCTACTCTACGAGCAGTACTTC,CASNDPTTSGLLYEQYF
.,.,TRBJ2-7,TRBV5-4,TGTGCCAGCAGCTTGCTTCCAGGATCCGAGGATCGGGAGTACTTC,CASSLLPGSEDREYF
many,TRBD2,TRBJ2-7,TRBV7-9,TGTGCCAGCAGCTTACCCCCAGGGACTAGCGGCTCCTACGAGCAGTACTTC,CASSLPPGTSGSYEQYF
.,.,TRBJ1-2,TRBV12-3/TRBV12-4,TGTGCCAGCAGTTATGCGGGCCGAGCTAACTATGGCTACACCTTC,CASSYAGRANYGYTF
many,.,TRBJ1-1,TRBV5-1,TGCGCCAGCAGCGCCCAGGGACATAACACTGAAGCTTTCTTT,CASSAQGHNTEAFF
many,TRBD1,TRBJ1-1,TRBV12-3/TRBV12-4,TGTGCCAGCAGTTTGGGGACAGCGAGGAACACTGAAGCTTTCTTT,CASSLGTARNTEAFF
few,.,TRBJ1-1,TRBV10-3,TGTGCCATCAGTGATCCTAAGAACACTGAAGCTTTCTTT,CAISDPKNTEAFF
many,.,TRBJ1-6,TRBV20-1,TGCAGTGCTAATCAGCCTCTTCCCTATAATTCACCCCTCCACTTT,CSANQPLPYNSPLHF
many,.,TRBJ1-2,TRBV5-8,TGTGCCAGCAGCAGAGAAGGACAGCCAGGCTACACCTTC,CASSREGQPGYTF
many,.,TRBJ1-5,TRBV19,TGTGCCAGTAGTATAGTCACGTCACCAAATCAGCCCCAGCATTTT,CASSIVTSPNQPQHF
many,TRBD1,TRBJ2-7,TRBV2,TGTGCCAGCAGTGACGACAGGGGCATTAGCGAGCAGTACTTC,CASSDDRGISEQYF
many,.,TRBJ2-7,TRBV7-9,TGTGCCAGCAGCCCGAGGGCCCTCTCCTACGAGCAGTACTTC,CASSPRALSYEQYF
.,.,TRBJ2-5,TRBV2,TGTGCCAGCAGTGATGGGGACGGTAATCAGCCCCAGTACTTC,CASSDGDGNQPQYF
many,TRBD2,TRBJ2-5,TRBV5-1,TGCGCCAGCAGCTCTGGACTAGCGGGAGTCGGAGAGACCCAGTACTTC,CASSSGLAGVGETQYF